This TCR beta chain was sequenced in a study of blood T cell repertoires in COVID-19. Study background: Acute and convalescent COVID-19 specimens originated in the United States, Italy and Spain. T cells, B-cell-depleted T cells, or PBMCs supplied cDNA or gDNA.

This clone came up a few times. Original data processing: From reference gene primer amplification, estimates of nucleated cell counts were derived. Repertoires were generated with immunoSEQ multiplex PCR, while TCRdb's copy carries only in-frame clones and drops some. Clone size and the V and J calls come from that table; the DNA yielded D and trimming. The sample has about 230,000 clones, roughly 84% seen once; the top ten hold over 2%. This receptor was identified in a man aged 40-55 years who had recovered from COVID-19. Sequenced input: peripheral blood.

CDR3 in DNA: TGTGCCAGTAGTATTTACGGGACTGAAGCTTTCTTT. The encoded protein is CASSIYGTEAFF. The J gene is TRBJ1-1, the V gene TRBV19; no clear D gene. The germline CDR1 and CDR2 sequences are LNHDA and SQIVND (reference sequence). This CDR3 comprises 12 residues. The V gene lost 3 bases and the J gene lost 5 bases, with 7 bases spanning the gap.